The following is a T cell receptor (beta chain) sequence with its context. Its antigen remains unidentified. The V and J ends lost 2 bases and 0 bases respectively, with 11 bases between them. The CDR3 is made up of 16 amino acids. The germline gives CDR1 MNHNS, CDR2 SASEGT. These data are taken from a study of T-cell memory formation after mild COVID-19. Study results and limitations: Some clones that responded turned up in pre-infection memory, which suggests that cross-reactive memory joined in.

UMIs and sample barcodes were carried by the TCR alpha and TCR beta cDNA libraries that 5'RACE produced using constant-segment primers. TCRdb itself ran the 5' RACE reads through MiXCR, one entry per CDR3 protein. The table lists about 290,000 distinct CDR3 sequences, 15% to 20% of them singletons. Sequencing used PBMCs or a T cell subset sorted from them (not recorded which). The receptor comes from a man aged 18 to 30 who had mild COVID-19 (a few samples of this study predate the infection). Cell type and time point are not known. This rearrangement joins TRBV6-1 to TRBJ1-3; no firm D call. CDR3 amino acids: CASSEFLVNSGNTIYF. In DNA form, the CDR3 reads TGTGCCAGCAGTGAATTCCTGGTAAACTCTGGAAACACCATATATTTT.